Listed below are T cell receptor beta chains from one sample, sequenced in a study of blood T cells in healthy people across ages. In TCRdb, the 5' RACE reads were re-called with MiXCR into one record per CDR3 protein. The sample holds 1.5 million to 2 million distinct CDR3 sequences; over 25% are singletons and the top ten take 7.7%. Sequencing input: blood. These receptor sequences come from a woman aged 30 to 39 in good health. Each CDR3 is given with its conserved first and last residue. The D gene is left open where the match is weak. The size entry is marked missing in some rows and otherwise reads once, few, many or a size class.

d_call clone_size j_call v_call cdr3_aa cdr3_nt
TRBD1 few TRBJ2-1 TRBV5-5 CASSLEDRDYNEQFF TGTGCCAGCAGCTTGGAGGACAGGGACTACAATGAGCAGTTCTTC
- - TRBJ2-5 TRBV28 CASSLTAGAPRTQYF TGTGCCAGCAGTTTAACCGCAGGGGCCCCGAGGACCCAGTACTTC
- - TRBJ1-2 TRBV5-1 CAGSLGANYGYTF TGCGCCGGCAGCCTCGGGGCTAACTATGGCTACACCTTC
- once TRBJ2-1 TRBV11-3 CASSDRDTNNEQVF TGTGCCAGCAGCGACCGGGACACCAACAATGAGCAGGTCTTC
TRBD2 - TRBJ2-3 TRBV29-1 CSARGGITDTQYF TGCAGCGCCCGGGGGGGAATTACAGATACGCAGTATTTT
- - TRBJ1-2 TRBV5-1 CASSSDPTDNYGYTF TGCGCCAGCAGCTCCGACCCGACGGACAACTATGGCTACACCTTC
TRBD2 few TRBJ2-5 TRBV20-1 CSARTSGRAPGETQYF TGCAGTGCTAGGACTAGCGGGAGGGCTCCGGGAGAGACCCAGTACTTC
- few TRBJ2-7 TRBV7-2 CASSLIHGDQQYF TGTGCCAGCAGCTTAATCCACGGAGACCAGCAGTACTTC
- - TRBJ2-2 TRBV6-2/TRBV6-3 CTSRQYGGNTGELFF TGTACCAGCAGGCAATACGGGGGGAACACCGGGGAGCTGTTTTTT
- few TRBJ2-1 TRBV12-3/TRBV12-4 CAGSLWRGYNEQFF TGTGCCGGCAGTTTATGGAGGGGTTACAATGAGCAGTTCTTC
- - TRBJ1-2 TRBV5-1 CASTDSLNNYGCTF TGCGCCAGCACGGACAGCCTTAATAACTATGGCTGCACCTTC
- many TRBJ1-2 TRBV5-1 CASSLQGQNYGYTF TGCGCCAGCAGCTTGCAGGGACAAAACTATGGCTACACCTTC
- - TRBJ1-1 TRBV30 CAWRADRRNTEAFF TGTGCCTGGAGGGCTGACAGGAGGAACACTGAAGCTTTCTTT
TRBD2 - TRBJ2-7 TRBV19 CASSAASGGSYEQYF TGTGCCAGTAGCGCCGCCAGCGGGGGCTCCTACGAGCAGTACTTC
- many TRBJ2-4 TRBV4-1 CASSQDGTSKNIQYF TGCGCCAGCAGCCAAGATGGGACCTCCAAAAACATTCAGTACTTC
- many TRBJ1-6 TRBV27 CASKGTYNSPLHF TGTGCCAGCAAGGGGACCTATAATTCACCCCTCCACTTT
TRBD1 - TRBJ1-2 TRBV7-9 CASSLKDRDGYTF TGTGCCAGCAGCCTAAAGGACAGGGATGGCTACACCTTC
- many TRBJ2-5 TRBV5-1 CASSLGAGEEQYF TGCGCCAGCAGCTTGGGGGCAGGGGAAGAGCAGTACTTC
- - TRBJ1-5 TRBV7-6 CASNSGFNQPQHF TGTGCCAGCAACTCGGGATTCAATCAGCCCCAGCATTTT
- - TRBJ1-6 TRBV10-1 CASSTEPYSPLHF TGCGCCAGCAGTACCGAGCCCTATTCACCCCTCCACTTT
- - TRBJ2-3 TRBV7-6 CASSLAASGPDTQYF TGTGCCAGCAGCTTAGCAGCTAGTGGCCCAGATACGCAGTATTTT
- once TRBJ2-3 TRBV7-8 CASSPGGSTDTRYF TGTGCCAGCAGCCCAGGCGGTAGCACAGATACGCGGTATTTT
TRBD2 many TRBJ2-1 TRBV5-1 CASRLDGGTDEQFF TGCGCCAGCAGGCTGGACGGGGGGACGGATGAGCAGTTCTTC
- many TRBJ2-3 TRBV10-3 CAISAGEPSTDTQYF TGTGCCATCAGTGCAGGGGAACCCAGCACAGATACGCAGTATTTT
- few TRBJ2-7 TRBV5-1 CASSSDSWDEQYF TGCGCCAGCAGCTCGGACAGTTGGGACGAGCAGTACTTC
- few TRBJ2-7 TRBV6-5 CASSFLGGGKKHEQYF TGTGCCAGCAGTTTTTTAGGGGGTGGGAAGAAGCACGAGCAGTACTTC
- few TRBJ2-2 TRBV7-6 CASSGPGDTGELFF TGTGCCAGCAGCGGACCGGGAGACACCGGGGAGCTGTTTTTT
- few TRBJ1-1 TRBV6-2/TRBV6-3 CASSYRRVWAEAFF TGTGCCAGCAGTTACCGGCGAGTGTGGGCTGAAGCTTTCTTT
TRBD2 - TRBJ2-3 TRBV2 CASSKPGGTDTQYF TGTGCCAGCAGCAAACCGGGGGGAACAGATACGCAGTATTTT
- - TRBJ2-5 TRBV4-3 CVSSQANRSVETQYF TGCGTCAGCAGCCAAGCCAACAGGTCAGTGGAGACCCAGTACTTC
TRBD1 few TRBJ2-1 TRBV5-4 CASSLGRDRANEQFF TGTGCCAGCAGCTTGGGCCGGGACAGGGCCAATGAGCAGTTCTTC
TRBD1 - TRBJ1-2 TRBV11-2 CASSVDRDSHGYTF TGTGCCAGCAGCGTAGATCGGGACAGTCATGGCTACACCTTC
TRBD2 - TRBJ2-1 TRBV5-1 CASSLAGTSAYEQFF TGCGCCAGCAGCTTGGCGGGGACTAGCGCCTACGAGCAGTTCTTC
- - TRBJ2-7 TRBV29-1 CSVVGRDGTINEQYF TGCAGCGTTGTGGGGCGGGATGGGACCATCAATGAGCAGTACTTC
TRBD1 - TRBJ1-5 TRBV20-1 CSARATGGGQPQHF TGCAGTGCTAGAGCTACAGGGGGCGGTCAGCCCCAGCATTTT
- - TRBJ2-5 TRBV7-9 CASFLFSGGNEQYF TGTGCCAGTTTCCTTTTTAGCGGAGGGAATGAGCAGTACTTC
TRBD1 - TRBJ1-5 TRBV10-3 CAISDRGQGSNQPQHF TGTGCCATCAGTGATCGGGGACAGGGTAGCAATCAGCCCCAGCATTTT
- many TRBJ2-1 TRBV5-1 CASSLGWGSYNEQFF TGCGCCAGCAGCTTGGGCTGGGGCTCCTACAATGAGCAGTTCTTC
TRBD2 - TRBJ2-1 TRBV12-3/TRBV12-4 CASSPYPSGSSYNEQFF TGTGCCAGCAGTCCCTACCCTAGCGGCAGCTCCTACAATGAGCAGTTCTTC
- many TRBJ2-1 TRBV5-6 CASSIPPIHEQFF TGTGCCAGCAGCATCCCCCCGATACATGAGCAGTTCTTC
- many TRBJ2-1 TRBV5-5 CASSPGGGYYNEQFF TGTGCCAGCAGCCCAGGCGGGGGCTACTACAATGAGCAGTTCTTC
TRBD2 many TRBJ2-7 TRBV27 CASSFIGEGYEQYF TGTGCCAGCAGTTTCATAGGGGAGGGCTACGAGCAGTACTTC
- - TRBJ1-1 TRBV4-1 CASSQGAPGNTEAFF TGCGCCAGCAGCCAAGGAGCTCCAGGGAACACTGAAGCTTTCTTT
- - TRBJ1-5 TRBV28 CASSFIGGNQPQHF TGTGCCAGCAGTTTTATCGGGGGCAATCAGCCCCAGCATTTT
- - TRBJ2-6 TRBV4-2 CAGSQDRTGANVLTF TGTGCCGGCAGCCAAGATCGGACCGGGGCCAACGTCCTGACTTTC
- - TRBJ2-7 TRBV20-1 CSARGDTLISAEQYF TGCAGTGCTAGGGGGGACACCCTGATTAGCGCCGAGCAGTACTTC